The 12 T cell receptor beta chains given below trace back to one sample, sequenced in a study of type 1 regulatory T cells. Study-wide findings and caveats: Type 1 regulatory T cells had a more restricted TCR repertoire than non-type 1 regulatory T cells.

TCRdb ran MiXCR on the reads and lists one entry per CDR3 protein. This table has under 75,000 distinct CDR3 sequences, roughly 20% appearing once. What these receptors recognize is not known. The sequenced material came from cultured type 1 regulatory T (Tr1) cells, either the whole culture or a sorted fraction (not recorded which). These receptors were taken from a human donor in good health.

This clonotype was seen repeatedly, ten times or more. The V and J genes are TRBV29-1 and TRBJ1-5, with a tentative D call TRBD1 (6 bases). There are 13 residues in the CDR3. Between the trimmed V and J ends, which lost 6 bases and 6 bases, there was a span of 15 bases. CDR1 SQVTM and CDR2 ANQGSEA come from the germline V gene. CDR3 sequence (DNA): TGCAGCGTCGGAGCGGGGGCAGGTCAGCCCCAGCATTTT. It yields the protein CSVGAGAGQPQHF.

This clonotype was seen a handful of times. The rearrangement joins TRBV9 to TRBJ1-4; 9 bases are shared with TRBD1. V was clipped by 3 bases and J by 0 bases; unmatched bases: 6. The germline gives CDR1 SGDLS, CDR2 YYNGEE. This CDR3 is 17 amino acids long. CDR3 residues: CASSATGTGTTNEKLFF. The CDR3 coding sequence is TGTGCCAGCAGCGCTACCGGGACAGGGACAACTAATGAAAAACTGTTTTTT.

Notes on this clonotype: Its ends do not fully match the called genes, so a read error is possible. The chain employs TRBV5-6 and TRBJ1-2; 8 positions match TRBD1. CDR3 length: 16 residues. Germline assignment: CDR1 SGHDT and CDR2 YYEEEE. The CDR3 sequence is CASSSGTGGTKYGYTF. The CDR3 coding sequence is TGTGCCAGCAGCTCTGGGACAGGCGGTACTAAGTATGGCTACACCTTC.

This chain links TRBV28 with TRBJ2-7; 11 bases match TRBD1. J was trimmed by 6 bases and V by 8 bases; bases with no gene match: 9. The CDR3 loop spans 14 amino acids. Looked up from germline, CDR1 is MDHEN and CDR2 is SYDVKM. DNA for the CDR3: TGTGCCAGCCACTTACGCGGGACAGGGGGCGAGCAGTACTTC. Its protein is CASHLRGTGGEQYF.

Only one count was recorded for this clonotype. The CDR3 sequence is CSVTRPSTDTQYF. The DNA of the CDR3 is TGCAGTGTTACTCGTCCTTCCACAGATACGCAGTATTTT. This rearrangement joins TRBV20-1 to TRBJ2-3; D is unresolved. The V gene lost 7 bases and the J gene lost 2 bases, with 13 bases spanning the gap. From germline, CDR1 is DFQATT and CDR2 SNEGSKA (reference sequence). The length of the CDR3 is 13 residues.

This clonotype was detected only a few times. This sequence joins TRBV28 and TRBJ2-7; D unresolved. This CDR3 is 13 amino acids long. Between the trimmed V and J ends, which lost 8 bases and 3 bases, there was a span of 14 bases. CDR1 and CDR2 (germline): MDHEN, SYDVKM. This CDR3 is CASAWRSYYEQYF. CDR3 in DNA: TGTGCCAGCGCCTGGCGGAGCTACTACGAGCAGTACTTC.

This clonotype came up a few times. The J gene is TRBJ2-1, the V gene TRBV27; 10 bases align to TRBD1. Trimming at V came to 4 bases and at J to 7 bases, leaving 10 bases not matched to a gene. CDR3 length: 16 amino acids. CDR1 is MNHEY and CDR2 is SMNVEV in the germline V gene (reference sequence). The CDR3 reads CASSSEIGQGVNEQFF. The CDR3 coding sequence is TGTGCCAGCAGTTCCGAGATCGGACAGGGGGTAAATGAGCAGTTCTTC.

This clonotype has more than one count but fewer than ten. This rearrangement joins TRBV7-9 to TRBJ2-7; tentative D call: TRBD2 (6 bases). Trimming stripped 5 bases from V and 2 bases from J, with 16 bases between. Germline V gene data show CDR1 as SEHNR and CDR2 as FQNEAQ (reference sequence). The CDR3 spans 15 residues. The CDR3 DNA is TGTGCCAGCAGCCCACGGGGCGGGGTAACCTACGAGCAGTACTTC. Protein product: CASSPRGGVTYEQYF.

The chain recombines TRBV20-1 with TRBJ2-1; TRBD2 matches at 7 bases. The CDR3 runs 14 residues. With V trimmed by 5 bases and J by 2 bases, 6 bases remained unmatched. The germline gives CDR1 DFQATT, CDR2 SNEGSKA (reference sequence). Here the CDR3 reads CSAPPSGPYNEQFF. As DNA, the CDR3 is TGCAGTGCTCCCCCTAGCGGCCCCTACAATGAGCAGTTCTTC.

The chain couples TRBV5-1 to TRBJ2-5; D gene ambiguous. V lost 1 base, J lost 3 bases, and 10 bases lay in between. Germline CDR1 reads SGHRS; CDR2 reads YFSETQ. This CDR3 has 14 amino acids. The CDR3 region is CASSLNRGEETQYF. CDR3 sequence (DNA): TGCGCCAGCAGCTTGAACCGAGGAGAAGAGACCCAGTACTTC. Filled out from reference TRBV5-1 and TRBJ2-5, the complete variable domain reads KAGVTQTPRYLIKTRGQQVTLSCSPISGHRSVSWYQQTPGQGLQFLFEYFSETQRNKGNFPGRFSGRQFSNSRSEMNVSTLELGDSALYLCASSLNRGEETQYFGPGTRLLVL.

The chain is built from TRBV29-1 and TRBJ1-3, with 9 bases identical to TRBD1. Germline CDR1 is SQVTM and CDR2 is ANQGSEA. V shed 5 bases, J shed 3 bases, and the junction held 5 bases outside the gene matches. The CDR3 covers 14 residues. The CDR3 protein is CSVKGQGFGNTIYF. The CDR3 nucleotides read TGCAGCGTTAAGGGACAGGGTTTTGGAAACACCATATATTTT.

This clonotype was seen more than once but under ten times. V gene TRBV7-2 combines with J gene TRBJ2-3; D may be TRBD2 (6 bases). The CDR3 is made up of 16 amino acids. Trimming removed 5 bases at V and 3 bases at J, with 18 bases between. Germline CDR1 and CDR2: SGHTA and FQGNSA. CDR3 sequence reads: CASSRGGGMGTDTQYF. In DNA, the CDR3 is TGTGCCAGCAGCCGTGGCGGCGGGATGGGGACAGATACGCAGTATTTT.